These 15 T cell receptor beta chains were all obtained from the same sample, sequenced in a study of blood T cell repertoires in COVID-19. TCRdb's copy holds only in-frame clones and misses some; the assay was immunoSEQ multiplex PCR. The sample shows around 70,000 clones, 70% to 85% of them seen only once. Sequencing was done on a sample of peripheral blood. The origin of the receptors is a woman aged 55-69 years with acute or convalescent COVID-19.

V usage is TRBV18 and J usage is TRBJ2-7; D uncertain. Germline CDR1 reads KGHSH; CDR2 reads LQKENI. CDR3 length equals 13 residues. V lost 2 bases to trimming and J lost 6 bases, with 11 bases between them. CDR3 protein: CASSPAEFGEQYF. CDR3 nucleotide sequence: TGTGCCAGCTCACCAGCCGAGTTCGGCGAGCAGTACTTC.

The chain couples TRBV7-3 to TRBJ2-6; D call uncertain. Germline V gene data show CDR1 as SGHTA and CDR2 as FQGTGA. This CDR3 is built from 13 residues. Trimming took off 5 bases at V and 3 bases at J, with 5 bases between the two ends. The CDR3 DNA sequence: TGTGCCAGCAGCGGGCTTGGGGCCAACGTCCTGACTTTC. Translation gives CASSGLGANVLTF.

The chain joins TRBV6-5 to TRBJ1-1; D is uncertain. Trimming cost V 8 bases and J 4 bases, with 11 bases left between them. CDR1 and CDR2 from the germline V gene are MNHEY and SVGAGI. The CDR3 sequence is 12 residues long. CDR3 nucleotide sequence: TGTGCCAGCGGTAGAGGTAGCACTGAAGCTTTCTTT. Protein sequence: CASGRGSTEAFF.

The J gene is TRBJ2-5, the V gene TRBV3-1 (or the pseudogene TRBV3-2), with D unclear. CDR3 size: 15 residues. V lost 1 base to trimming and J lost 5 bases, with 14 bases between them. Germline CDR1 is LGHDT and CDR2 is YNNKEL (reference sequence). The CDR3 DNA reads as TGTGCCAGCAGCCAAGTCGTCGGTAGTTCGGAGACCCAGTACTTC. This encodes CASSQVVGSSETQYF.

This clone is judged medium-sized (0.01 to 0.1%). For the CDR3, the DNA is TGTGCCAGCAGCAATAACTATGGCTACACCTTC. It translates to CASSNNYGYTF. The chain recombines TRBV28 with TRBJ1-2; D gene ambiguous. Germline V gene lookup returns CDR1 MDHEN and CDR2 SYDVKM. Trimming removed 6 bases at V and 1 base at J, with 3 bases between. This CDR3 region has 11 residues.

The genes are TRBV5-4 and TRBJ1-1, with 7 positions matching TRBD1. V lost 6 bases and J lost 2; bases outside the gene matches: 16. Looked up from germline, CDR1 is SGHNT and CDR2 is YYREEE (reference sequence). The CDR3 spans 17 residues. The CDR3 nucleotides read TGTGCCAGCAACAGACAGGGCTTACCACCCCTAAACACTGAAGCTTTCTTT. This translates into CASNRQGLPPLNTEAFF.

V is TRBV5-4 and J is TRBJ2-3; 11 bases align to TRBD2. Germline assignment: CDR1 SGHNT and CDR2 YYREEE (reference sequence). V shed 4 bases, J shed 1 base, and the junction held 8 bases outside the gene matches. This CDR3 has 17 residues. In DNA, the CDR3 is TGTGCCAGCAGCCCGGGGACTAGCGGATTCCGCACAGATACGCAGTATTTT. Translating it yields CASSPGTSGFRTDTQYF.

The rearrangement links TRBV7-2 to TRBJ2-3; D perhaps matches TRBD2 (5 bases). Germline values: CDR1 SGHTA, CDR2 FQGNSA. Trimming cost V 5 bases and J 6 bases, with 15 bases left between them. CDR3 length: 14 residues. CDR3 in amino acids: CASSTRTGPDTQYF. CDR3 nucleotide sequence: TGTGCCAGCAGCACCAGGACTGGCCCGGATACGCAGTATTTT.

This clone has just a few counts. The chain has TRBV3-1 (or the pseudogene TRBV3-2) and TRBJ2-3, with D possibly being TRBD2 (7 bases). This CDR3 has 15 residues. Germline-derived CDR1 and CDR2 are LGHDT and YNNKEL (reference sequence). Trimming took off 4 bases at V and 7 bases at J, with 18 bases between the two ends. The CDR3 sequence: CASSLGGGRSYTQYF. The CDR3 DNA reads TGTGCCAGCAGCCTGGGGGGCGGGAGATCGTATACGCAGTATTTT.

CDR3 DNA sequence: TGTGCCAGCAGCCAGGGACGGGGGGTCCGTCTGGGGCAGTACTTC. Its protein is CASSQGRGVRLGQYF. The rearrangement uses TRBV3-1 (or the pseudogene TRBV3-2) and TRBJ2-7; 7 positions match TRBD2. The CDR3 loop spans 15 amino acids. Germline V gene sequence: CDR1 LGHDT, CDR2 YNNKEL (reference sequence). The V gene end was trimmed by 3 bases and the J gene end by 9 bases; junction bases not matched to a gene: 14.

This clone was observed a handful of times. In nucleotides, the CDR3 is TGTGCCAGCAGACCGACAGGGCCTAGCAATCAGCCCCAGCATTTT. Translated: CASRPTGPSNQPQHF. The gene calls are TRBV6-5 and TRBJ1-5; the match to TRBD1 covers 7 bases. The V gene end was trimmed by 6 bases and the J gene end by 0 bases; junction bases not matched to a gene: 5. Germline assignment: CDR1 MNHEY and CDR2 SVGAGI. The CDR3 is made up of 15 amino acids.

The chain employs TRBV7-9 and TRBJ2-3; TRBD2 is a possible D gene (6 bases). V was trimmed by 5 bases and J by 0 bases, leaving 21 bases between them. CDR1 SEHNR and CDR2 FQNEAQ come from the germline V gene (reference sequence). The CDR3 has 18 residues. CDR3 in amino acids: CASSRLGGTQDSTDTQYF. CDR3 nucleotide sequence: TGTGCCAGCAGCCGACTAGGAGGGACCCAAGATAGCACAGATACGCAGTATTTT.

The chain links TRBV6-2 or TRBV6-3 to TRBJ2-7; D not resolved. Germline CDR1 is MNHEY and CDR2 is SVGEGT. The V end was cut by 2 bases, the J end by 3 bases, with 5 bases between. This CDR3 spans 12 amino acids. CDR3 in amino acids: CASSYPSYEQYF. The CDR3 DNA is TGTGCCAGCAGTTACCCTAGCTACGAGCAGTACTTC.

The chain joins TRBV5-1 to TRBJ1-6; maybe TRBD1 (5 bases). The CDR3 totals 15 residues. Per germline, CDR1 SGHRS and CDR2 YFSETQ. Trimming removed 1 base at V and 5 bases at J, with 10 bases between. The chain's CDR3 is CASSLTGVDNSPLHF. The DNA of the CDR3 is TGCGCCAGCAGCTTGACAGGCGTCGATAATTCACCCCTCCACTTT.

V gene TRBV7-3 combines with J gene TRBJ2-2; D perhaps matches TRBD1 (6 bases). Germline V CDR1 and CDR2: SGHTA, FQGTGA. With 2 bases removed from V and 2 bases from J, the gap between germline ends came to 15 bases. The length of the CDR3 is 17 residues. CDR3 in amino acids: CASSLGYEQGNTGELFF. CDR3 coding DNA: TGTGCCAGCAGCTTAGGATACGAACAGGGAAACACCGGGGAGCTGTTTTTT.